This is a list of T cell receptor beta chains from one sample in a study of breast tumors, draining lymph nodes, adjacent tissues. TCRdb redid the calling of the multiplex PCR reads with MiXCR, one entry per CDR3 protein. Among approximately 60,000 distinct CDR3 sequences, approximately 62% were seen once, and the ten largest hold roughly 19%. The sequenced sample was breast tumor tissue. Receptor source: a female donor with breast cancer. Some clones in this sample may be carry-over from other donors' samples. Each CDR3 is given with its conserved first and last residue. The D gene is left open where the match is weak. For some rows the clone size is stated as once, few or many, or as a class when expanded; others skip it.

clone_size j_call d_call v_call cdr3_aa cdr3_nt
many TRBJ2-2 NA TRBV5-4 CASSLGGTLNTGELFF TGTGCCAGCAGCTTGGGGGGGACTCTGAACACCGGGGAGCTGTTTTTT
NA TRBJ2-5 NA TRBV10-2 CASSDQETQYF TGCGCCAGCAGTGACCAAGAGACCCAGTACTTC
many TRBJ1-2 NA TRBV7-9 CASSLEGVGYGYTF TGTGCCAGCAGCTTAGAGGGTGTCGGCTATGGCTACACCTTC
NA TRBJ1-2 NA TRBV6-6 CASSRSLNGYTF TGTGCCAGCAGTCGGAGCTTGAATGGCTACACCTTC
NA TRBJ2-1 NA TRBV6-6 CASSPAARTDTQFF TGTGCCAGCAGCCCAGCTGCCCGCACAGATACGCAGTTCTTC
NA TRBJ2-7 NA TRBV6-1 CASVNRDLLSGQYF TGTGCCAGCGTAAACCGGGACCTACTCTCGGGGCAGTACTTC
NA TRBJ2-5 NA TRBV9 CASSGGLPGDETQYF TGTGCCAGCAGCGGGGGACTCCCGGGGGACGAGACCCAGTACTTC
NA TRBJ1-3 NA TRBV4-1 CASSQEFPTGGVGNTIYF TGCGCCAGCAGCCAAGAGTTCCCGACAGGTGGGGTTGGAAACACCATATATTTT
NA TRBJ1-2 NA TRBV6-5 CASSQKCYGYTF TGTGCCAGCAGCCAGAAGTGCTATGGCTACACCTTC
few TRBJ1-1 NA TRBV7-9 CASSLSLNTEAFF TGTGCCAGCAGCTTATCCCTGAACACTGAAGCTTTCTTT
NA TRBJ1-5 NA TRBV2 CASSTLGPQETQHF TGTGCCAGCAGTACCCTCGGGCCTCAAGAGACCCAGCATTTT
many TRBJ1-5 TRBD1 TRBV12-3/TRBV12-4 CASSSGQQFNQPQHF TGTGCCAGCAGTTCGGGACAGCAGTTCAATCAGCCCCAGCATTTT
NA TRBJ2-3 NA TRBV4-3 CTSSQERGYWTDTQYF TGCACCAGCAGCCAAGAGAGGGGGTACTGGACAGATACGCAGTACTTT
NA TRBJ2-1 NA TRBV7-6 CASSLGPGTSYNEQFF TGTGCCAGCAGCTTAGGCCCGGGCACCTCCTACAATGAGCAGTTCTTC
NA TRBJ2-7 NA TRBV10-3 CAIRVAGQYEQYF TGTGCCATCAGGGTAGCGGGACAGTACGAGCAGTACTTC
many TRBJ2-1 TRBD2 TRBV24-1 CATSDFVGGSYNEQFF TGTGCCACCAGTGATTTCGTGGGGGGGTCCTACAATGAGCAGTTCTTC
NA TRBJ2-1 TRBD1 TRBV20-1 CSASGTGEGSNEQFF TGCAGTGCCTCCGGGACAGGGGAGGGTTCCAATGAGCAGTTCTTC
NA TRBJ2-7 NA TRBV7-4 CASSTTGPSAYEQYF TGTGCCAGCAGCACAACAGGGCCTAGCGCCTACGAGCAGTACTTC
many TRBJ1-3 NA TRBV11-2 CASSSRGVAGNTIYF TGTGCCAGCAGCTCCCGTGGGGTAGCTGGAAACACCATATATTTT
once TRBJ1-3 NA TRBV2 CASSSPGMSGNTIYF TGTGCCAGCTCGTCCCCCGGGATGTCTGGAAACACCATATATTTT
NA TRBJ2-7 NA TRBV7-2 CASSFAGPVAYEQYF TGTGCCAGCAGCTTTGCGGGACCCGTCGCCTACGAGCAGTACTTC
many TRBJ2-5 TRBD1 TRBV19 CASSSGTGTNQETQYF TGTGCCAGTAGTTCCGGGACAGGGACAAATCAAGAGACCCAGTACTTC
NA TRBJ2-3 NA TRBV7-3 CASSALDTQYF TGTGCCAGCAGCGCCCTAGATACGCAGTATTTT